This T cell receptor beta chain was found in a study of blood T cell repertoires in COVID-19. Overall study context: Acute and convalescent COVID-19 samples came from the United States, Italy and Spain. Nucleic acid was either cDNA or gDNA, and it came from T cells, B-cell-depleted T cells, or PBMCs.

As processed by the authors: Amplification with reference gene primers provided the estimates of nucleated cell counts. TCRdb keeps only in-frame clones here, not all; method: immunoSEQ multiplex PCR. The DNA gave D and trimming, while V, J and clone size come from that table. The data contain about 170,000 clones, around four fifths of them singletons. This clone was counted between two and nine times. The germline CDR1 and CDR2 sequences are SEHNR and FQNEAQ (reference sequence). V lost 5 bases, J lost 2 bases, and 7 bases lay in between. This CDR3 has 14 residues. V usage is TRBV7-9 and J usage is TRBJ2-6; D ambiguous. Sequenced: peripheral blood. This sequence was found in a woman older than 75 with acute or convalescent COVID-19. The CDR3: CASSHPTGANVLTF. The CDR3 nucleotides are TGTGCCAGCAGCCATCCCACTGGGGCCAACGTCCTGACTTTC.